One and the same sample provided the 4 T cell receptor beta chains below, sequenced in a study of cytomegalovirus exposure and HLA in healthy donors. Vbeta (60) and Jbeta (13) primers were used in the PCR. The protocol was immunoSEQ multiplex PCR, while the TCRdb copy is restricted to in-frame clones and leaves out a portion. The repertoire holds around 200,000 clones, with roughly four fifths as singletons. Sequenced: PBMCs. These receptors all come from a woman between 45 and 60 years old in good health and CMV-seropositive.

The V and J genes are TRBV5-1 and TRBJ1-2, with 7 bases that match TRBD1. The CDR3 totals 17 residues. With V trimmed by 0 bases and J by 1 base, 9 bases remained unmatched. Germline V lookup: CDR1 SGHRS, CDR2 YFSETQ. CDR3 amino acids: CASSLDAGTAINYGYTF. CDR3 in DNA: TGCGCCAGCAGCTTGGACGCCGGGACAGCGATTAACTATGGCTACACCTTC.

The chain couples TRBV6-6 to TRBJ2-5; 13 bases are a match to TRBD2. Germline CDR1 reads MNHNY; CDR2 reads SVGAGI (reference sequence). With 6 bases clipped from V and 5 bases from J, the junction kept 9 bases outside the gene matches. This CDR3 contains 16 residues. CDR3: CASRKTSGGATETQYF. The DNA for the CDR3 is TGTGCCAGCAGGAAAACTAGCGGGGGGGCCACGGAGACCCAGTACTTC.

The CDR3 here is CASSGGGTSGGGYNEQFF. The CDR3 DNA sequence: TGTGCCAGCAGTGGAGGGGGGACTAGCGGGGGGGGCTACAATGAGCAGTTCTTC. The chain couples TRBV6-1 to TRBJ2-1; 16 bases are shared with TRBD2. The CDR3 extends over 18 amino acids. Germline assignment: CDR1 MNHNS and CDR2 SASEGT. After removal of 4 bases from V and 3 bases from J, the junction contained 6 bases not matched to a gene.

The chain employs TRBV4-1 and TRBJ2-7; 11 bases are a match to TRBD1. The CDR3 totals 15 residues. V lost 1 base, J lost 3 bases, and 2 bases stayed unmatched. CDR1 is MGHRA and CDR2 is YSYEKL in the germline V gene. DNA of the CDR3: TGCGCCAGCAGCCAAGCCGGGACAGGGGGCTACGAGCAGTACTTC. Translated: CASSQAGTGGYEQYF.